Listed below are T cell receptor beta chains from one sample, sequenced in a study of T cell responses to AZD1222 COVID-19 vaccine. Assay used: immunoSEQ multiplex PCR; TCRdb lists only in-frame clones, some missing. The table has 100,000 to 120,000 clones, approximately 92% seen once. The sample was peripheral blood, taken 28 days after the second AZD1222 dose. The source is an adult who received the AZD1222 COVID-19 vaccine. Both conserved end residues are part of each CDR3. D genes are given only for firm matches. Clone size, where shown, is once, few, many, or a class for clones that have expanded.

size: .; V: TRBV5-6; J: TRBJ2-1; D: TRBD1; DNA: TGTGCCAGCAGCTCGGAGACAGGGCTCCCCTACAATGAGCAGTTCTTC; CDR3: CASSSETGLPYNEQFF
size: .; V: TRBV19; J: TRBJ2-7; D: TRBD1; DNA: TGTGCCAGTAGTACCACAGGGGCCAACTACGAGCAGTACTTC; CDR3: CASSTTGANYEQYF
size: .; V: TRBV20-1; J: TRBJ2-5; D: .; DNA: TGCAGTGCGCGCATCCAAGAGACCCAGTACTTC; CDR3: CSARIQETQYF
size: few; V: TRBV7-2; J: TRBJ1-3; D: TRBD1; DNA: TGTGCCAGCAGCCCCCGGACAGGGGCTGGAAACACCATATATTTT; CDR3: CASSPRTGAGNTIYF
size: .; V: TRBV6-6; J: TRBJ1-6; D: TRBD1; DNA: TGTGCCAGCAGTTACCCACAGGGGTTAGATTCACCCCTCCACTTT; CDR3: CASSYPQGLDSPLHF
size: .; V: TRBV28; J: TRBJ2-7; D: .; DNA: TGTGCCAGCAGGACCCCCAGGGGAGGGTCCTACGAGCAGTACTTC; CDR3: CASRTPRGGSYEQYF
size: .; V: TRBV27; J: TRBJ2-1; D: .; DNA: TGTGCCAGCAGCTTCCAGGGACCAAGCTCCTACAATGAGCAGTTCTTC; CDR3: CASSFQGPSSYNEQFF
size: .; V: TRBV6-5; J: TRBJ1-1; D: TRBD1; DNA: TGTGCCAGCAGTTACACCCAGGGGGTGGGCACTGAAGCTTTCTTT; CDR3: CASSYTQGVGTEAFF
size: once; V: TRBV18; J: TRBJ1-1; D: TRBD1; DNA: TGTGCCAGCTCAACCGACAGGGACGGAGCTTTCTTT; CDR3: CASSTDRDGAFF
size: .; V: TRBV5-1; J: TRBJ2-1; D: TRBD1; DNA: TGCGCCAGCAGCGTCCGGGACAGGCGCTACAATGAGCAGTTCTTC; CDR3: CASSVRDRRYNEQFF
size: .; V: TRBV7-9; J: TRBJ2-2; D: TRBD1; DNA: TGTGCCAGCAGCTTGATGGGACAGGGAGGCACCGGGGAGCTGTTTTTT; CDR3: CASSLMGQGGTGELFF